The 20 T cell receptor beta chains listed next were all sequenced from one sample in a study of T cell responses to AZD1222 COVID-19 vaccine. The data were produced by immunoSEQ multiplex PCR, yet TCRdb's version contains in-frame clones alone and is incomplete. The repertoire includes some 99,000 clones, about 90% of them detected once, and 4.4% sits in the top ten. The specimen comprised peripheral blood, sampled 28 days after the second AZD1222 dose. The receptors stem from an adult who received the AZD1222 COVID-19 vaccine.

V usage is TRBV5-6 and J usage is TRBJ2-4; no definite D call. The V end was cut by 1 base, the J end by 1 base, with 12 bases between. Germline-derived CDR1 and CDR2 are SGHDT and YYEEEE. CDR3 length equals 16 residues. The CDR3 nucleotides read TGTGCCAGCAGCTTGATCGGTTTTAGGGCCAAAAACATTCAGTACTTC. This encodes CASSLIGFRAKNIQYF.

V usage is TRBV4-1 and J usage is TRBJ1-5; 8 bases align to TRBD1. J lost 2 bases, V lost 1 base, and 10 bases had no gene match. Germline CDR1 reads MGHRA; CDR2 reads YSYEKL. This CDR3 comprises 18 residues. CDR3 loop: CASSQVGRQGKGNQPQHF. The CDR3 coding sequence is TGCGCCAGCAGCCAAGTGGGGAGACAGGGGAAGGGCAATCAGCCCCAGCATTTT.

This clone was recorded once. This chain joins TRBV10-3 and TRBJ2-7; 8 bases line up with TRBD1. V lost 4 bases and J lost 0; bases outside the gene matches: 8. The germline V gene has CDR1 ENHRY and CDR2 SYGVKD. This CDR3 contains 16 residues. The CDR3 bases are TGTGCCATCAGTGCAGGCGGACAGGGCAGCTCCTACGAGCAGTACTTC. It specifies CAISAGGQGSSYEQYF.

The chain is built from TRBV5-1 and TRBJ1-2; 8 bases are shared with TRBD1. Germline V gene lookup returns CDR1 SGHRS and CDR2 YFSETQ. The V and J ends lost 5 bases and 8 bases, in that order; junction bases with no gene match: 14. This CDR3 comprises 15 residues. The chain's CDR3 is CASRPTTDRGLGYTF. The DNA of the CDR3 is TGCGCCAGCAGACCCACAACCGACAGGGGATTAGGCTACACCTTC.

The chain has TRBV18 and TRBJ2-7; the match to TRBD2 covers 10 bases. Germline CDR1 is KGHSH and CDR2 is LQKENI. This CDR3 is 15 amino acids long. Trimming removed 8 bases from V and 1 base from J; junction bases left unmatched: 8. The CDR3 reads CASRARTSGSYEQYF. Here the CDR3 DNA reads TGTGCCAGCCGCGCACGGACTAGCGGTTCCTACGAGCAGTACTTC. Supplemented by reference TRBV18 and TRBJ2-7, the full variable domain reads NAGVMQNPRHLVRRRGQEARLRCSPMKGHSHVYWYRQLPEEGLKFMVYLQKENIIDESGMPKERFSAEFPKEGPSILRIQQVVRGDSAAYFCASRARTSGSYEQYFGPGTRLTVT.

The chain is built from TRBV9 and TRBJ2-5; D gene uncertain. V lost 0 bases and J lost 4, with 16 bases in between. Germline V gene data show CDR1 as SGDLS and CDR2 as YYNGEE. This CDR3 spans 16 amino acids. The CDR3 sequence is CASSVEGSPSGETQYF. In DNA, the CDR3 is TGTGCCAGCAGCGTAGAAGGTAGCCCGTCGGGAGAGACCCAGTACTTC.

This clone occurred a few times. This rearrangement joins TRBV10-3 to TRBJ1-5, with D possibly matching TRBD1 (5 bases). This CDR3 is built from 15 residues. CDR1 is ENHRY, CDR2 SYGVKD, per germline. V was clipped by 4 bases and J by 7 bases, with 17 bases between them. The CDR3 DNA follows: TGTGCCATCAGTGGATCAGAGGGGTCGGGGCAGCCCCAGCATTTT. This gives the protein CAISGSEGSGQPQHF.

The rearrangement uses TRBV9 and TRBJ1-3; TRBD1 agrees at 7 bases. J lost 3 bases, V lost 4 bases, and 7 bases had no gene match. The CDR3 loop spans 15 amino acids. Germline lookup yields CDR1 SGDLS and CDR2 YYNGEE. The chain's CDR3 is CASSLTGAVGNTIYF. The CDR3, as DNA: TGTGCCAGCAGCTTAACAGGGGCCGTTGGAAACACCATATATTTT.

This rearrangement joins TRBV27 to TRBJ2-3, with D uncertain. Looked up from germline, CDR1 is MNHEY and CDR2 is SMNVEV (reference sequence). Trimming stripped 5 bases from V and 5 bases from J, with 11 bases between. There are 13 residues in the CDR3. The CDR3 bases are TGTGCCAGCAGTCTCGACCGGATAGATACGCAGTATTTT. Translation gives CASSLDRIDTQYF.

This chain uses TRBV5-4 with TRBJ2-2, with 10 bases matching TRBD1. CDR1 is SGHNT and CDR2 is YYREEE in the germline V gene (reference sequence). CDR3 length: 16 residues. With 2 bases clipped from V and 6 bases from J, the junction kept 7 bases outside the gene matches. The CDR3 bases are TGTGCCAGCAGCTTAGTCTCCGGGACAGGGGCCGGGGAGCTGTTTTTT. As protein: CASSLVSGTGAGELFF.

CDR3 in DNA: TGTGCCTGGAGTGTGCAGGACGGGGCTGAAGCTTTCTTT. Translated: CAWSVQDGAEAFF. This chain connects TRBV30 to TRBJ1-1, with unresolved D. The CDR3 sequence is 13 residues long. Trimming shortened V by 0 bases and J by 6 bases, and 11 bases separated the two germline ends. Germline loops: CDR1 GTSNPN, CDR2 SVGIG (reference sequence).

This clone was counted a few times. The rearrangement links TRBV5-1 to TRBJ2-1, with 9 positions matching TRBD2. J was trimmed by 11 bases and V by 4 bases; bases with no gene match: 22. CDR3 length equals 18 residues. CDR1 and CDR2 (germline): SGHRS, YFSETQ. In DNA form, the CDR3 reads TGCGCCAGCAGCGCGGACCCTCAACAGGTCCTAGCGGGGCAACAGCAGTTCTTC. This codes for CASSADPQQVLAGQQQFF.

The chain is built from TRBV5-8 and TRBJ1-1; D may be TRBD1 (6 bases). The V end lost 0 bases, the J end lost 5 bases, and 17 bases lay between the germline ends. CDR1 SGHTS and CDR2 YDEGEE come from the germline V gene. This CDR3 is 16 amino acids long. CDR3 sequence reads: CASSLGGGREGTEAFF. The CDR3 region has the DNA TGTGCCAGCAGCTTGGGTGGGGGCAGGGAAGGAACTGAAGCTTTCTTT.

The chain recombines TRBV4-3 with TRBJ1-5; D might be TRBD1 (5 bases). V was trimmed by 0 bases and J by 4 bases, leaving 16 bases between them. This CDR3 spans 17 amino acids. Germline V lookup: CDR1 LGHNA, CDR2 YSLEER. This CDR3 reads CASSQDYPGGANQPQHF. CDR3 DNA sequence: TGCGCCAGCAGCCAAGATTATCCAGGAGGGGCGAATCAGCCCCAGCATTTT.

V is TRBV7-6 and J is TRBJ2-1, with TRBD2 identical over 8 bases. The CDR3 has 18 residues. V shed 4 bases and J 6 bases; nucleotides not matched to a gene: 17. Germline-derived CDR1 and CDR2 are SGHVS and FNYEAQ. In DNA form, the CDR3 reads TGTGCCAGCAGCTCCTTAAGCCATTTAAGCGGGAGAAGCAATGAGCAGTTCTTC. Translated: CASSSLSHLSGRSNEQFF.

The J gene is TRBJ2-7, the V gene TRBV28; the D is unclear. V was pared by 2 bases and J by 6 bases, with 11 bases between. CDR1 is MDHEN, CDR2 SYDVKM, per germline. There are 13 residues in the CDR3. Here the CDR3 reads CASSLQPQAEQYF. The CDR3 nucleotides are TGTGCCAGCAGTTTACAGCCTCAGGCCGAGCAGTACTTC.

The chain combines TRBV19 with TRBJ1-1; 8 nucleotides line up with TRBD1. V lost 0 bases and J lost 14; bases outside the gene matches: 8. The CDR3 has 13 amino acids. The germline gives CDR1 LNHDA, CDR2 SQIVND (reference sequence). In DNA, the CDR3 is TGTGCCAGTAGTATAGACGGACAGGGCCAAGTCTTCTTT. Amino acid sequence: CASSIDGQGQVFF.

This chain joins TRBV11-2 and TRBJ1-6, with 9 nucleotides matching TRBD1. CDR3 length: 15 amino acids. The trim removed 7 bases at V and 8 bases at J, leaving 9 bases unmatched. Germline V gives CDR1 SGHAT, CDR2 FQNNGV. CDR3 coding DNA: TGTGCCAGCACCTACATGGGACAGGGTGATTCACCCCTCCACTTT. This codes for CASTYMGQGDSPLHF.

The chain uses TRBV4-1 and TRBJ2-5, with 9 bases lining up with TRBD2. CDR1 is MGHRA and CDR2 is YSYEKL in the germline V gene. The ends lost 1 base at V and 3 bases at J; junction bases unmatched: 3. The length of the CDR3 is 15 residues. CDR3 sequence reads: CASSQVWTSEETQYF. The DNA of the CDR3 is TGCGCCAGCAGCCAAGTGTGGACTAGCGAAGAGACCCAGTACTTC.

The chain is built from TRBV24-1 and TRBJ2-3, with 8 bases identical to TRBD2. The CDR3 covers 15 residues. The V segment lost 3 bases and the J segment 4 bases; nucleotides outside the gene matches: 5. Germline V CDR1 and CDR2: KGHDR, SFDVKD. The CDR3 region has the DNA TGTGCCACCAGTGATCCCAGAGCGGGGGCAGATACGCAGTATTTT. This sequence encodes CATSDPRAGADTQYF.